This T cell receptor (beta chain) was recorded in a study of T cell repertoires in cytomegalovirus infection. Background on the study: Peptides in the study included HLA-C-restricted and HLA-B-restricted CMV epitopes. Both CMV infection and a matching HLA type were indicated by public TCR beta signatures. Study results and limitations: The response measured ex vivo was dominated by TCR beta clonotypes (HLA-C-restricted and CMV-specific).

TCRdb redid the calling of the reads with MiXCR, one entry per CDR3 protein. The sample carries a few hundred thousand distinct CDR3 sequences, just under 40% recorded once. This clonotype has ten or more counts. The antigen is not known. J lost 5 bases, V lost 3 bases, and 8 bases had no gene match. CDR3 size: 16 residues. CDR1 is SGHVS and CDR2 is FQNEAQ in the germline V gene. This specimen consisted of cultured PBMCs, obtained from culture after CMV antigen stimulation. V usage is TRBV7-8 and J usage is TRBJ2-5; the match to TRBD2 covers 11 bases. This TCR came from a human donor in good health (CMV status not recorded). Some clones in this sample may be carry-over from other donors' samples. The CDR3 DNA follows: TGTGCCAGCAGCTTTATTAGCGGGAGGGCCGGGGAGACCCAGTACTTC. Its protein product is CASSFISGRAGETQYF.